A selection of T cell receptor beta chains follows, all from one sample in a study of blood T cell repertoires in COVID-19. This table comes from immunoSEQ multiplex PCR, and its TCRdb copy is limited to in-frame clones, with some not included. The table records approximately 330,000 clones, 80% to 90% of them present only once. Sequencing was carried out using peripheral blood. The receptors were gathered from a man aged 30 to 45 with COVID-19, enrolled during active disease. CDR3s include the opening cysteine and the closing phenylalanine or tryptophan. Fields, in order: clone size, J gene, V gene, CDR3 protein. Clone size, where shown, is once, few, many, or a class for clones that have expanded.

size: .; J: TRBJ1-5; V: TRBV6-2/TRBV6-3; CDR3: CASSGGQGGSQPQHF
size: .; J: TRBJ2-1; V: TRBV7-9; CDR3: CASSFFPDRVSYNEQFF
size: .; J: TRBJ1-1; V: TRBV5-8; CDR3: CASSLLSGGYTEAFF
size: few; J: TRBJ2-7; V: TRBV4-3; CDR3: CASSQDLAGGSYEQYF
size: .; J: TRBJ1-2; V: TRBV18; CDR3: CASSPPGQLYGYTF
size: .; J: TRBJ2-5; V: TRBV4-2; CDR3: CASSQDEIGGVSKTQYF
size: .; J: TRBJ2-1; V: TRBV18; CDR3: CASSPGLASSYNEQFF
size: .; J: TRBJ2-3; V: TRBV3-1/TRBV3-2; CDR3: CASSQEWLAGGEGADTQYF
size: .; J: TRBJ2-1; V: TRBV5-5; CDR3: CASSRGTGAMNEQFF
size: .; J: TRBJ1-3; V: TRBV21-1; CDR3: CASSKKNRGRSGGNTIYF
size: .; J: TRBJ1-4; V: TRBV5-5; CDR3: CASSLASLTGPANEKLFF
size: .; J: TRBJ1-2; V: TRBV19; CDR3: CASSWTGNYGYTF
size: .; J: TRBJ2-5; V: TRBV11-2; CDR3: CASSLDFGAPETQYF
size: .; J: TRBJ2-1; V: TRBV2; CDR3: CASSTAGVGYNEQFF
size: .; J: TRBJ1-1; V: TRBV2; CDR3: CASRFRGTNTEAFF
size: .; J: TRBJ2-1; V: TRBV9; CDR3: CASSVRLAGVNEQFF
size: .; J: TRBJ1-5; V: TRBV27; CDR3: CASSPGMNQPQHF
size: .; J: TRBJ1-2; V: TRBV3-1/TRBV3-2; CDR3: CASSQEFPRGYTF
size: few; J: TRBJ1-1; V: TRBV11-1; CDR3: CASSFIGTEAFF
size: .; J: TRBJ1-1; V: TRBV19; CDR3: CASSLQGTEAFF
size: .; J: TRBJ2-3; V: TRBV28; CDR3: CASSLPGMQTDTQYF
size: .; J: TRBJ1-1; V: TRBV3-1/TRBV3-2; CDR3: CASSQNTGSLLKNTEAFF
size: .; J: TRBJ2-7; V: TRBV18; CDR3: CASSPRETTLQEQYF
size: .; J: TRBJ1-2; V: TRBV6-5; CDR3: CASSYSTGGRKGYTF
size: .; J: TRBJ1-1; V: TRBV7-9; CDR3: CASSLGLGRGLHTEAFF
size: .; J: TRBJ1-2; V: TRBV19; CDR3: CASSPGTRGALYGYTF
size: .; J: TRBJ1-1; V: TRBV6-6; CDR3: CASSYSREGTEAFF
size: .; J: TRBJ2-7; V: TRBV29-1; CDR3: CSVADSPTYEQYF
size: .; J: TRBJ1-2; V: TRBV19; CDR3: CASSKTAADYGYTF
size: few; J: TRBJ1-1; V: TRBV5-5; CDR3: CASSLGATGNTEAFF
size: .; J: TRBJ1-1; V: TRBV2; CDR3: CASTGERRGTEAFF
size: many; J: TRBJ2-3; V: TRBV4-1; CDR3: CASSRSTGPSTDTQYF
size: .; J: TRBJ2-7; V: TRBV9; CDR3: CASSVGGEYLQYF
size: .; J: TRBJ2-7; V: TRBV11-2; CDR3: CASSLQGLEQYF
size: .; J: TRBJ2-5; V: TRBV7-8; CDR3: CASSIRPPRETQYF
size: .; J: TRBJ2-3; V: TRBV7-2; CDR3: CASSSRGTQYF
size: .; J: TRBJ2-7; V: TRBV6-4; CDR3: CASSTDSYSYEQYF
size: .; J: TRBJ2-5; V: TRBV7-8; CDR3: CASSLAHGGGAWETQYF
size: .; J: TRBJ2-2; V: TRBV3-1/TRBV3-2; CDR3: CASSQDRTSGNTGELFF
size: .; J: TRBJ1-3; V: TRBV15; CDR3: CATSREPGAGNTIYF
size: .; J: TRBJ2-5; V: TRBV28; CDR3: CASRPGLAETQYF
size: .; J: TRBJ1-6; V: TRBV7-2; CDR3: CASSIRTENSPLHF